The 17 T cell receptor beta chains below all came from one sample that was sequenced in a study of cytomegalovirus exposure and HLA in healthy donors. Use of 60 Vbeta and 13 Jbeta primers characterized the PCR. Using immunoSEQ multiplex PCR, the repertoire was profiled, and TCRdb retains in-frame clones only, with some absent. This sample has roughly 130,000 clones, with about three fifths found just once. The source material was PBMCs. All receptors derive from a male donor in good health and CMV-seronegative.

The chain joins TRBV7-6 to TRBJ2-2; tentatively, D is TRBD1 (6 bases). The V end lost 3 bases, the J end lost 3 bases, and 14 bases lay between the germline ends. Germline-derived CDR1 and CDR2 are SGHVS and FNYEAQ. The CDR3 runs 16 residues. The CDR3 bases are TGTGCCAGCAGCTTTGGACTCAGGGGATACACCGGGGAGCTGTTTTTT. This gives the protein CASSFGLRGYTGELFF.

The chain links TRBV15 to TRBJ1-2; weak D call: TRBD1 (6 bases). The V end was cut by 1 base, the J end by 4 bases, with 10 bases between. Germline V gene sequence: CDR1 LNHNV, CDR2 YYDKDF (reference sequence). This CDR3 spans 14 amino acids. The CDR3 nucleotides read TGTGCCACCAGCAGAGCTGGGGGGGCCTATGGCTACACCTTC. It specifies CATSRAGGAYGYTF.

The CDR3 DNA follows: TGTGCCTGGACCCTGCATCAGGGGAGCAATCAGCCCCAGCATTTT. This encodes CAWTLHQGSNQPQHF. This sequence joins TRBV30 and TRBJ1-5; D perhaps matches TRBD1 (6 bases). The V end was cut by 4 bases, the J end by 1 base, with 14 bases between. Germline CDR1 reads GTSNPN; CDR2 reads SVGIG (reference sequence). The CDR3 has 15 residues.

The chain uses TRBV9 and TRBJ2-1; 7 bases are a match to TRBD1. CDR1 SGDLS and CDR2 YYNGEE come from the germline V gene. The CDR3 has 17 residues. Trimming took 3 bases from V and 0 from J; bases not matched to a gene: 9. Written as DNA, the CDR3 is TGTGCCAGCAGCGGAAGACAGGGAGCGCTCTCCTACAATGAGCAGTTCTTC. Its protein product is CASSGRQGALSYNEQFF.

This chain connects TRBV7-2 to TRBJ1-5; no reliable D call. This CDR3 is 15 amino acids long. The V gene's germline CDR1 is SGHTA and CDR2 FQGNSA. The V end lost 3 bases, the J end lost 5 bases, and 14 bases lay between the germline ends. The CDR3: CASSFSTGAYQPQHF. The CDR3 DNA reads TGTGCCAGCAGCTTTTCTACCGGTGCCTATCAGCCCCAGCATTTT.

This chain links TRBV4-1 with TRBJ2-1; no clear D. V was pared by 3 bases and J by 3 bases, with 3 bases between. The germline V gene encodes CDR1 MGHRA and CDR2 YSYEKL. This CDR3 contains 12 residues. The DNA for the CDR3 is TGCGCCAGCAGCCATAGCTACAATGAGCAGTTCTTC. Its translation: CASSHSYNEQFF.

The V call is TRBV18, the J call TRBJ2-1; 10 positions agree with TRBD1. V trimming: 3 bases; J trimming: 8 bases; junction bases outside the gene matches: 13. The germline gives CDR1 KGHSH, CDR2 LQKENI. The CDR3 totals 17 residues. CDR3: CASSPYATGQGWYEQFF. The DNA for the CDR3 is TGTGCCAGCTCACCCTACGCCACGGGACAGGGGTGGTATGAGCAGTTCTTC.

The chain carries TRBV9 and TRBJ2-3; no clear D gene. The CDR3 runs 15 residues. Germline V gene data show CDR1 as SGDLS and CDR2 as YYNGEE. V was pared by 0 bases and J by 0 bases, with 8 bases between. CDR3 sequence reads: CASSVGGISTDTQYF. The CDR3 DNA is TGTGCCAGCAGCGTAGGCGGAATAAGCACAGATACGCAGTATTTT.

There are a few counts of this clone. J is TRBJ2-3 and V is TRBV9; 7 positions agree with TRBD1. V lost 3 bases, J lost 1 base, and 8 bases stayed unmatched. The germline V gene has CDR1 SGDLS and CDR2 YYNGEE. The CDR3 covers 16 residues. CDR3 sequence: CASSARGLRGTDTQYF. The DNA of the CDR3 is TGTGCCAGCAGCGCCAGGGGGTTACGAGGCACAGATACGCAGTATTTT.

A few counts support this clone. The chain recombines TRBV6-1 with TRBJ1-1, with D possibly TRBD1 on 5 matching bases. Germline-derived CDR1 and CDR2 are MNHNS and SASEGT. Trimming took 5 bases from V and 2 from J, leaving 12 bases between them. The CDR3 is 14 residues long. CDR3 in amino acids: CASSTGHLNTEAFF. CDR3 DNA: TGTGCCAGCAGTACAGGACACCTTAACACTGAAGCTTTCTTT.

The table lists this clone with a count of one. CDR3 loop: CASSETGSWNTEAFF. The CDR3 DNA follows: TGTGCCAGCAGCGAAACAGGGAGCTGGAACACTGAAGCTTTCTTT. The chain links TRBV27 to TRBJ1-1; D possibly corresponds to TRBD1 (6 bases). V was pared by 6 bases and J by 1 base, with 15 bases between. The germline gives CDR1 MNHEY, CDR2 SMNVEV (reference sequence). This CDR3 region has 15 residues.

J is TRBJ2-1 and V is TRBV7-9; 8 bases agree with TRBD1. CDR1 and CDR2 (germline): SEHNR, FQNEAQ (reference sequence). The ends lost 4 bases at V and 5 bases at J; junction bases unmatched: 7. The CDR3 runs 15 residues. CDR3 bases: TGTGCCAGCAGCTCGACAGGGGTTAGGGACAATGAGCAGTTCTTC. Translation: CASSSTGVRDNEQFF.

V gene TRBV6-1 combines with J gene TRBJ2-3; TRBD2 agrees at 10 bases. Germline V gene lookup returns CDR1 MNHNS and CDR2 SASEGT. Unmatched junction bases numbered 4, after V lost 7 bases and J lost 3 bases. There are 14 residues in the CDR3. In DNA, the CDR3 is TGTGCCAGCACCTGGACTAGCGGAACAGATACGCAGTATTTT. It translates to CASTWTSGTDTQYF.

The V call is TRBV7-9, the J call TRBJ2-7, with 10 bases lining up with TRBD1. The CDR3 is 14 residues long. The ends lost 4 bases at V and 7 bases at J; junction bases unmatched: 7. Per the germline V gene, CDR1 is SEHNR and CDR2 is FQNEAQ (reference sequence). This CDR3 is CASSSTGGSSEQYF. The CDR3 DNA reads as TGTGCCAGCAGCTCGACAGGGGGCTCGAGTGAGCAGTACTTC.

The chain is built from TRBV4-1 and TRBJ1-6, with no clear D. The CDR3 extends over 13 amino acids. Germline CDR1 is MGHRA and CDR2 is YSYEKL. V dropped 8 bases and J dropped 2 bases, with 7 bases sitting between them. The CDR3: CASPRAYNSPLHF. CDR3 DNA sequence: TGCGCCAGCCCGCGGGCCTATAATTCACCCCTCCACTTT.

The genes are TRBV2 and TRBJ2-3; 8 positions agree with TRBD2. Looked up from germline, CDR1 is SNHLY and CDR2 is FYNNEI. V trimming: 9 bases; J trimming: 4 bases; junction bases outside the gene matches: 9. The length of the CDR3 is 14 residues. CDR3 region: CARERERGSDTQYF. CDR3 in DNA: TGTGCCAGGGAGCGGGAGCGGGGGTCAGATACGCAGTATTTT.

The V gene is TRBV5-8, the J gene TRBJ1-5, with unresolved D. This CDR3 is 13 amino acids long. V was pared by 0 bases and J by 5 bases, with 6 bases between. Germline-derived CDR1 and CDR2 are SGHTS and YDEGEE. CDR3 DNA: TGTGCCAGCAGCTTGGAGTCGGATCAGCCCCAGCATTTT. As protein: CASSLESDQPQHF. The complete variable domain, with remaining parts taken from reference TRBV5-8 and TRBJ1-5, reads EAGVTQSPTHLIKTRGQQATLRCSPISGHTSVYWYQQALGLGLQFLLWYDEGEERNRGNFPPRFSGRQFPNYSSELNVNALELEDSALYLCASSLESDQPQHFGDGTRLSIL.